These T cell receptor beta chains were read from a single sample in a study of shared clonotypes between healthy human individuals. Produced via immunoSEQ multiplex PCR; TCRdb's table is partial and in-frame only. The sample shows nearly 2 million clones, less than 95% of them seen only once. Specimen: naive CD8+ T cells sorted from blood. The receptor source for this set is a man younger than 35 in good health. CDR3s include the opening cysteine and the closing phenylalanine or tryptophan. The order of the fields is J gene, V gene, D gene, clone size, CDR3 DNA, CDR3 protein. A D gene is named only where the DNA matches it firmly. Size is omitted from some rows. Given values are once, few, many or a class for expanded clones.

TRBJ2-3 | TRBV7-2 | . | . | TGTGCCAGCAGCGCCGGGGCAGGGCCAGATACGCAGTATTTT | CASSAGAGPDTQYF
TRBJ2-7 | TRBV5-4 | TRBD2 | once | TGTGCCAGCAGCCCCGTAGCGGGAGGGTTAAACGAGCAGTACTTC | CASSPVAGGLNEQYF
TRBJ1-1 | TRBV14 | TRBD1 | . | TGTGCCAGCAGCCCCAGGACAGGGGGCGTCACTGAAGCTTTCTTT | CASSPRTGGVTEAFF
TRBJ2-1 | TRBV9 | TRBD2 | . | TGTGCCAGCAGCGTAGCTCAGCGGGGGGGAAATGAGCAGTTCTTC | CASSVAQRGGNEQFF
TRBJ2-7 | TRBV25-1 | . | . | TGTGCCAGCAGTGATCGGTACGAGCAGTACTTC | CASSDRYEQYF
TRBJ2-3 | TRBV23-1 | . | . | TGCGCCAGCATCCCGGGGCGGGCAGATACGCAGTATTTT | CASIPGRADTQYF
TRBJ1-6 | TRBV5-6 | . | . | TGTGCCAGCAGCTTGTTGGACTTGAAGAATTCACCCCTCCACTTT | CASSLLDLKNSPLHF
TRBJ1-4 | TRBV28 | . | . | TGTGCCAGCAGTTTGCCCGGGGTTAATGAAAAACTGTTTTTT | CASSLPGVNEKLFF
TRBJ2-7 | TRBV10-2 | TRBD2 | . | TGCGCCAGCAGTGATTCGACTAGCGGGAGCTACGAGCAGTACTTC | CASSDSTSGSYEQYF
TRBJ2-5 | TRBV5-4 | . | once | TGTGCCAGCAGCTTGGGTGAGGCCCCGGAGACCCAGTACTTC | CASSLGEAPETQYF
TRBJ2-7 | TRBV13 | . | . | TGTGCCAGCAGAGGGGGCTCCTACGAGCAGTACTTC | CASRGGSYEQYF